Shown below are 20 T cell receptor beta chains from a single sample sequenced in a study of shared clonotypes between healthy human individuals. Generated by immunoSEQ multiplex PCR, the TCRdb table keeps only in-frame clones and is missing some. The sample has around 550,000 clones, 90% to 97% seen once. What was sequenced was naive CD4+ T cells sorted from blood. This sample's subset: CD45RA+ positively selected. These receptors originate from a woman in her twenties or thirties in good health.

Of note for this clone: This sample also contains other DNA sequences that code for the same CDR3. The V and J genes are TRBV19 and TRBJ2-2, with D perhaps being TRBD1 or TRBD2 (5 bases each). The germline gives CDR1 LNHDA, CDR2 SQIVND (reference sequence). V shed 3 bases and J shed 4 bases, with 12 bases lying between them. This CDR3 has 15 residues. CDR3 coding DNA: TGTGCCAGTAGTATTCAGGGAGCCTCCACCGGGGAGCTGTTTTTT. It codes for CASSIQGASTGELFF.

The chain joins TRBV6-5 to TRBJ2-7; TRBD1 is a possible D gene (6 bases). The germline V gene encodes CDR1 MNHEY and CDR2 SVGAGI. The ends were cut back, 0 bases at V and 5 bases at J, with 14 bases in the middle. This CDR3 contains 15 residues. The CDR3 region is CASSYSPQGNHEQYF. DNA of the CDR3: TGTGCCAGCAGTTACTCGCCCCAGGGGAACCACGAGCAGTACTTC.

The V and J genes are TRBV28 and TRBJ2-5; a possible D gene is TRBD1 (5 bases). The DNA end lines up better with TRBJ2-7; the J call may be wrong. This CDR3 comprises 12 residues. Germline V CDR1 and CDR2: MDHEN, SYDVKM. The CDR3 sequence: CASSSGYHEQYF. The CDR3 DNA follows: TGTGCCAGCAGTTCAGGGTACCACGAGCAGTACTTC.

The chain employs TRBV2 and TRBJ1-1, with D perhaps TRBD1 (5 bases). The V and J ends lost 10 bases and 0 bases respectively, with 21 bases between them. From germline, CDR1 is SNHLY and CDR2 FYNNEI. This CDR3 has 16 amino acids. CDR3 DNA: TGTGCCACCTCTCTCCCCCAGGGCACGTTGAACACTGAAGCTTTCTTT. It translates to CATSLPQGTLNTEAFF.

This clone was counted once. This chain links TRBV28 with TRBJ2-7, with D perhaps assigned TRBD1 or TRBD2 (6 bases each). Trimming removed 8 bases at V and 4 bases at J, with 12 bases between. This CDR3 region has 12 residues. Per germline, CDR1 MDHEN and CDR2 SYDVKM. The CDR3 sequence: CASQTGAYEQYF. DNA for the CDR3: TGTGCCAGCCAAACGGGGGCATACGAGCAGTACTTC.

On this clone: Other DNA sequences in this sample translate to the same CDR3. The genes are TRBV7-8 and TRBJ1-1, with unresolved D. The germline V gene has CDR1 SGHVS and CDR2 FQNEAQ. CDR3 length: 13 amino acids. V was clipped by 1 base and J by 2 bases, with 5 bases between them. The CDR3 coding sequence is TGTGCCAGCAGCTTAGGTAGAAACACTGAAGCTTTCTTT. Its translation is CASSLGRNTEAFF.

This clone has a single count. The chain recombines TRBV6-5 with TRBJ1-1; 8 nucleotides align to TRBD1. The CDR3 runs 14 residues. After removal of 0 bases from V and 10 bases from J, the junction contained 7 bases not matched to a gene. The germline V gene has CDR1 MNHEY and CDR2 SVGAGI. CDR3 sequence: CASSYSAGGKSAFF. DNA of the CDR3: TGTGCCAGCAGTTACTCGGCAGGGGGCAAATCAGCTTTCTTT.

This clone was observed a single time. J is TRBJ2-7 and V is TRBV9; D remains ambiguous. Per germline, CDR1 SGDLS and CDR2 YYNGEE. Deletions cut 0 bases from V and 5 bases from J, with 12 bases between. There are 14 residues in the CDR3. The CDR3 nucleotides read TGTGCCAGCAGCGTAGTTGGAAGGGAAGACGAGCAGTACTTC. Translated, it gives CASSVVGREDEQYF.

This clone was recorded only once. The rearrangement joins TRBV28 to TRBJ1-1, with 8 bases lining up with TRBD1. The CDR3 contains 16 residues. V gave up 5 bases and J gave up 3 bases; unmatched junction bases: 11. CDR1 is MDHEN, CDR2 SYDVKM, per germline. DNA for the CDR3: TGTGCCAGCAGTCTACGGACAGGGACACGGGACACTGAAGCTTTCTTT. As protein: CASSLRTGTRDTEAFF.

The chain has TRBV5-1 and TRBJ2-3; D uncertain. The CDR3 loop spans 15 amino acids. Trimming removed 0 bases at V and 1 base at J, with 9 bases between. Germline CDR1 SGHRS, CDR2 YFSETQ. DNA of the CDR3: TGCGCCAGCAGCTTGGCCATAAAGGGCACAGATACGCAGTATTTT. Translated, it gives CASSLAIKGTDTQYF. Full variable domain (outside the CDR3, taken from reference TRBV5-1 and TRBJ2-3): KAGVTQTPRYLIKTRGQQVTLSCSPISGHRSVSWYQQTPGQGLQFLFEYFSETQRNKGNFPGRFSGRQFSNSRSEMNVSTLELGDSALYLCASSLAIKGTDTQYFGPGTRLTVL.

Points on this clone: Compared with germline, one end of the junction differs, possibly owing to a read error. The chain carries TRBV7-8 and TRBJ2-2, with D tentatively TRBD2 (6 bases). Germline values: CDR1 SGHVS, CDR2 FQNEAQ. The CDR3 runs to 16 residues. CDR3: CASSLRTGANIGELFF. The CDR3 nucleotides are TGTGCCAGCAGCTTGAGAACGGGAGCCAACATCGGGGAGCTGTTTTTT.

This clone was recorded only once. The rearrangement uses TRBV18 and TRBJ2-5; no clear D. The DNA end is a closer match to TRBJ2-7, so the J assignment may be wrong. Per the germline V gene, CDR1 is KGHSH and CDR2 is LQKENI. The CDR3 length is 12 residues. The CDR3 nucleotides read TGTGCCAGCTCACCCACTACCTACGAGCAGTACTTC. Translation gives CASSPTTYEQYF.

CDR3 nucleotide sequence: TGTGCCAGCAGTTACTCGAGTCGGGGCAATCAGCCCCAGCATTTT. It yields the protein CASSYSSRGNQPQHF. The chain uses TRBV6-5 and TRBJ1-5; D not certain. Germline values: CDR1 MNHEY, CDR2 SVGAGI. CDR3 size: 15 residues. Between the trimmed V and J ends, which lost 0 bases and 2 bases, there was a span of 8 bases.

The rearrangement links TRBV4-2 to TRBJ2-5; D not certain. The CDR3 runs 15 residues. From germline, CDR1 is LGHNA and CDR2 YNFKEQ. V was cut by 1 base and J by 0 bases, with 9 bases left in between. The CDR3 nucleotides read TGTGCCAGCAGCCAAGGCATGTGGTACCAAGAGACCCAGTACTTC. Protein product: CASSQGMWYQETQYF.

V is TRBV30 and J is TRBJ1-4; D is perhaps TRBD1 (5 bases). Trimming took off 6 bases at V and 10 bases at J, with 18 bases between the two ends. The germline gives CDR1 GTSNPN, CDR2 SVGIG (reference sequence). The CDR3 covers 13 residues. The CDR3 loop reads CACRDSRRGKLFF. The CDR3 coding sequence is TGTGCCTGTCGTGACAGCCGGCGGGGAAAACTGTTTTTT.

In its sample, this clone was seen once. The chain couples TRBV12-1 to TRBJ2-3; TRBD2 is the table's D call and was not checked against the DNA. TRBV12-1 is a pseudogene. This CDR3 spans 15 amino acids. CDR3 residues: CASSFAQGRTDTQYF. As DNA, the CDR3 is TGTGCCAGCAGCTTTGCGCAAGGGAGGACAGATACGCAGTATTTT.

The rearrangement joins TRBV27 to TRBJ2-3; 11 nucleotides agree with TRBD1. CDR3 length: 16 amino acids. Germline V gene sequence: CDR1 MNHEY, CDR2 SMNVEV (reference sequence). J was trimmed by 6 bases and V by 2 bases; bases with no gene match: 7. CDR3 sequence (DNA): TGTGCCAGCAGTTTAGAAGGGACAGGGGGTGGGGATACGCAGTATTTT. Protein: CASSLEGTGGGDTQYF.

About this clone itself: The same CDR3 can be traced to other DNA sequences in this sample. The chain links TRBV28 to TRBJ1-2; D unclear. Trimming removed 2 bases from V and 5 bases from J, with 6 bases in between. Germline V gene sequence: CDR1 MDHEN, CDR2 SYDVKM. The CDR3 is made up of 12 amino acids. CDR3 sequence reads: CASSLGGYGYTF. For the CDR3, the DNA is TGTGCCAGCAGTTTAGGAGGATATGGCTACACCTTC.

V gene TRBV18 combines with J gene TRBJ2-7; perhaps TRBD2 as D (6 bases). The CDR3 length is 14 residues. The germline V and J ends were trimmed by 3 bases and 6 bases, with 15 bases remaining between them. Looked up from germline, CDR1 is KGHSH and CDR2 is LQKENI. CDR3 sequence reads: CASSPAGFRTEQYF. The CDR3, as DNA: TGTGCCAGCTCACCTGCGGGATTCAGAACCGAGCAGTACTTC.

The chain joins TRBV5-5 to TRBJ2-5; tentatively, D is TRBD1 (7 bases). Trimming cost V 4 bases and J 3 bases, with 16 bases left between them. Germline V gene data show CDR1 as SGHKS and CDR2 as YYEKEE (reference sequence). The CDR3 extends over 15 amino acids. CDR3 protein: CASSPRVRGEETQYF. DNA of the CDR3: TGTGCCAGCAGCCCCCGAGTCAGGGGGGAAGAGACCCAGTACTTC.